Each of the 14 T cell receptor beta chains below was sequenced from the same sample in a study of T cells in Graves' hyperthyroidism and ophthalmopathy. The investigators amplified TCR beta CDR3 regions from RNA transcripts. TCR CDR3 underwent first-round RT-PCR with the HTBI primer set. TCRdb reprocessed the multiplex PCR reads with MiXCR, giving one entry per CDR3 protein. This sample has around 500,000 distinct CDR3 sequences, with around a fifth found just once. The specimen sequenced was blood. The receptors originated from a woman between 65 and 79 years old with Graves' ophthalmopathy.

This clonotype was detected many times. This chain uses TRBV7-8 with TRBJ2-1, with unresolved D. The CDR3 contains 15 residues. V dropped 5 bases and J dropped 6 bases, with 17 bases sitting between them. Germline CDR1 and CDR2: SGHVS and FQNEAQ. For the CDR3, the DNA is TGTGCCAGCAGCCAAGGGCGGACCTGGGGCAATGAGCAGTTCTTC. Residues: CASSQGRTWGNEQFF.

The chain is built from TRBV7-8 and TRBJ2-5; perhaps D is TRBD1 or TRBD2 (5 bases each). Deletions cut 5 bases from V and 6 bases from J, with 16 bases between. The CDR3 extends over 14 amino acids. Germline loops: CDR1 SGHVS, CDR2 FQNEAQ. The CDR3 coding sequence is TGTGCCAGCAGCCTTGAGGTGGGGGAAAAGACCCAGTACTTC. Translated, it gives CASSLEVGEKTQYF. Full variable domain (rest looked up from reference TRBV7-8 and TRBJ2-5): GAGVSQSPRYKVAKRGQDVALRCDPISGHVSLFWYQQALGQGPEFLTYFQNEAQLDKSGLPSDRFFAERPEGSVSTLKIQRTQQEDSAVYLCASSLEVGEKTQYFGPGTRLLVL.

CDR3 amino acids: CASNQGAVGDGYTF. CDR3 coding DNA: TGTGCCAGTAACCAGGGGGCAGTCGGGGATGGCTACACCTTC. The chain joins TRBV19 to TRBJ1-2; 8 nucleotides align to TRBD1. The V gene end was trimmed by 7 bases and the J gene end by 6 bases; junction bases not matched to a gene: 10. Germline V gene sequence: CDR1 LNHDA, CDR2 SQIVND (reference sequence). The CDR3 extends over 14 amino acids. Together with reference TRBV19 and TRBJ1-2, the CDR3 gives the full variable domain: DGGITQSPKYLFRKEGQNVTLSCEQNLNHDAMYWYRQDPGQGLRLIYYSQIVNDFQKGDIAEGYSVSREKKESFPLTVTSAQKNPTAFYLCASNQGAVGDGYTFGSGTRLTVV.

This clonotype was seen at least ten times. This chain links TRBV24-1 with TRBJ1-1, with 9 bases identical to TRBD1. J gave up 7 bases and V 3 bases, and 5 bases lay outside the gene matches. The V gene's germline CDR1 is KGHDR and CDR2 SFDVKD. This CDR3 has 14 amino acids. CDR3 amino acids: CATSDTRQGGEAFF. In DNA form, the CDR3 reads TGTGCCACCAGTGATACCCGACAGGGGGGTGAAGCTTTCTTT.

This clonotype has at least ten counts. The rearrangement links TRBV12-3 or TRBV12-4 to TRBJ2-1, with 12 bases that match TRBD2. The CDR3 has 15 residues. The J segment lost 4 bases and the V segment lost 6 bases, leaving 4 bases of the junction unmatched. The CDR3 protein is CASSWTSGEYNEQFF. The CDR3 DNA reads as TGTGCCAGCAGCTGGACTAGCGGGGAGTACAATGAGCAGTTCTTC.

This clonotype occurred many times. The V gene is TRBV20-1, the J gene TRBJ2-1; 10 bases agree with TRBD2. Germline V gene lookup returns CDR1 DFQATT and CDR2 SNEGSKA (reference sequence). The CDR3 is 13 amino acids. The V segment lost 5 bases and the J segment 9 bases; nucleotides outside the gene matches: 7. The CDR3 region has the DNA TGCAGTGCTTCCCTAGCGGGAGCGGGTGAGCAGTTCTTC. It codes for CSASLAGAGEQFF.

This chain uses TRBV6-2 or TRBV6-3 with TRBJ1-5; D call uncertain. Looked up from germline, CDR1 is MNHEY and CDR2 is SVGEGT. Trimming removed 2 bases at V and 4 bases at J, with 6 bases between. The CDR3 runs 13 residues. DNA for the CDR3: TGTGCCAGCAGTTACAGGGCTAATCAGCCCCAGCATTTT. Protein sequence: CASSYRANQPQHF.

V usage is TRBV7-2 and J usage is TRBJ2-3; 7 bases agree with TRBD1. CDR3 size: 15 residues. Germline loops: CDR1 SGHTA, CDR2 FQGNSA. Trimming at V came to 4 bases and at J to 4 bases, leaving 8 bases not matched to a gene. In nucleotides, the CDR3 is TGTGCCAGCAGCTCCAGGGGGATGGGGGCAGATACGCAGTATTTT. Protein: CASSSRGMGADTQYF.

The chain couples TRBV4-1 to TRBJ2-3, with D possibly matching TRBD1 (5 bases). The CDR3 loop spans 18 amino acids. The V end lost 0 bases, the J end lost 2 bases, and 18 bases lay between the germline ends. The V gene's germline CDR1 is MGHRA and CDR2 YSYEKL. This CDR3 is CASSQDKTGHANTDTQYF. The CDR3 nucleotides are TGCGCCAGCAGCCAAGATAAAACAGGACACGCGAACACAGATACGCAGTATTTT.

The CDR3 sequence is CASTLETGQHNSPLHF. The CDR3, as DNA: TGCGCCAGCACCCTCGAGACGGGACAGCATAATTCACCCCTCCACTTT. V gene TRBV5-1 combines with J gene TRBJ1-6, with 7 bases that match TRBD1. The CDR3 spans 16 residues. CDR1 is SGHRS and CDR2 is YFSETQ in the germline V gene. V lost 6 bases, J lost 5 bases, and 11 bases stayed unmatched.

This clonotype was picked up many times. The rearrangement joins TRBV6-2 or TRBV6-3 to TRBJ2-5, with D possibly being TRBD1 or TRBD2 (5 bases each). V was shortened by 4 bases and J by 2 bases, with 17 bases between the two germline ends. The length of the CDR3 is 16 residues. Germline V lookup: CDR1 MNHEY, CDR2 SVGEGT. CDR3 in DNA: TGTGCCAGCAGTTTCGGGACGGCGAAGAAACAAGAGACCCAGTACTTC. Protein: CASSFGTAKKQETQYF.

This chain links TRBV7-2 with TRBJ2-7; 7 bases align to TRBD1. The germline CDR1 and CDR2 sequences are SGHTA and FQGNSA. Unmatched junction bases numbered 15, after V lost 5 bases and J lost 5 bases. This CDR3 is 16 amino acids long. The CDR3 here is CASSLAPDRHRNEQYF. For the CDR3, the DNA is TGTGCCAGCAGCCTCGCCCCGGACAGGCATCGGAACGAGCAGTACTTC.

The V gene is TRBV5-1, the J gene TRBJ1-1, with D perhaps matching TRBD1 (5 bases). Germline V gene lookup returns CDR1 SGHRS and CDR2 YFSETQ. CDR3 length: 15 residues. The V and J ends lost 1 base and 2 bases respectively, with 12 bases between them. The CDR3 protein is CASSLTGTRNTEAFF. The CDR3, as DNA: TGCGCCAGCAGCTTGACCGGGACCAGAAACACTGAAGCTTTCTTT. The full variable domain, rest sourced from reference TRBV5-1 and TRBJ1-1, is KAGVTQTPRYLIKTRGQQVTLSCSPISGHRSVSWYQQTPGQGLQFLFEYFSETQRNKGNFPGRFSGRQFSNSRSEMNVSTLELGDSALYLCASSLTGTRNTEAFFGQGTRLTVV.

This rearrangement joins TRBV5-4 to TRBJ2-7; 8 bases align to TRBD1. Trimming at V came to 3 bases and at J to 4 bases, leaving 6 bases not matched to a gene. Per germline, CDR1 SGHNT and CDR2 YYREEE (reference sequence). This CDR3 contains 14 residues. The DNA for the CDR3 is TGTGCCAGCAGCTCACAGGGGGTAGCGTACGAGCAGTACTTC. Translated, it gives CASSSQGVAYEQYF.